The 8 T cell receptor beta chains presented below share a single source sample, sequenced in a study of cytomegalovirus exposure and HLA in healthy donors. A multiplex PCR was run with 60 Vbeta primers and 13 Jbeta primers. Sequencing was performed with immunoSEQ multiplex PCR; in TCRdb, only in-frame clones are kept and a portion is missing. The sample's table shows fewer than 50,000 clones. The sequenced sample was PBMCs. These receptors were obtained from a male donor in good health and CMV-seronegative.

The V call is TRBV4-1, the J call TRBJ2-5; 12 bases fit TRBD1. The tail of the sequence fits TRBJ2-7 better, so the J call may be wrong. Per the germline V gene, CDR1 is MGHRA and CDR2 is YSYEKL. The CDR3 runs to 16 residues. The DNA of the CDR3 is TGCGCCAGCAGCCAAGCCTCGGGACAGGGGGCCGGCGAGCAGTACTTC. Encoded protein: CASSQASGQGAGEQYF.

The chain recombines TRBV15 with TRBJ2-5; TRBD2 might be the D (7 bases). Trimming removed 0 bases at V and 6 bases at J, with 14 bases between. Germline V gene sequence: CDR1 LNHNV, CDR2 YYDKDF (reference sequence). The CDR3 runs to 15 residues. In DNA, the CDR3 is TGTGCCACCAGCAGAGAAGGGGGAGGGCCCAAGACCCAGTACTTC. This codes for CATSREGGGPKTQYF.

V is TRBV19 and J is TRBJ2-1, with 13 nucleotides matching TRBD2. In germline, CDR1 is LNHDA, CDR2 SQIVND (reference sequence). The CDR3 contains 15 residues. The V segment lost 8 bases and the J segment 8 bases; nucleotides outside the gene matches: 9. The DNA for the CDR3 is TGTGCCAGTGCTGCGACTAGCGGGAGGATCCATGAGCAGTTCTTC. It specifies CASAATSGRIHEQFF.

This chain joins TRBV20-1 and TRBJ2-3; the D is unclear. CDR3 size: 11 residues. V was pared by 7 bases and J by 0 bases, with 5 bases between. The germline gives CDR1 DFQATT, CDR2 SNEGSKA (reference sequence). CDR3 sequence (DNA): TGCAGTGAGAGGAGCACAGATACGCAGTATTTT. This sequence encodes CSERSTDTQYF.

In nucleotides, the CDR3 is TGTGCCAGCAGTTTGACACCTCCTAACTATGGCTACACCTTC. This codes for CASSLTPPNYGYTF. The J gene is TRBJ1-2, the V gene TRBV28, with D unresolved. V lost 3 bases and J 0 bases, leaving 8 bases between the germline ends. This CDR3 region has 14 residues. The V gene's germline CDR1 is MDHEN and CDR2 SYDVKM.

This sequence joins TRBV28 and TRBJ2-7; 7 bases agree with TRBD1. This CDR3 is built from 15 residues. CDR1 is MDHEN and CDR2 is SYDVKM in the germline V gene. Germline trimming cut 6 bases from V and 3 bases from J; bases unmatched to any gene: 11. The CDR3 region is CASSPFAGGIYEQYF. CDR3 nucleotides: TGTGCCAGCAGCCCTTTCGCAGGGGGAATCTACGAGCAGTACTTC. The whole variable domain, remainder taken from reference TRBV28 and TRBJ2-7, is DVKVTQSSRYLVKRTGEKVFLECVQDMDHENMFWYRQDPGLGLRLIYFSYDVKMKEKGDIPEGYSVSREKKERFSLILESASTNQTSMYLCASSPFAGGIYEQYFGPGTRLTVT.

The genes are TRBV6-1 and TRBJ1-2; 7 nucleotides line up with TRBD1. The germline CDR1 and CDR2 sequences are MNHNS and SASEGT. CDR3 size: 13 residues. V trimming: 5 bases; J trimming: 3 bases; junction bases outside the gene matches: 3. CDR3 DNA sequence: TGTGCCAGCAGTCAGGGGGTAGACTATGGCTACACCTTC. It is translated as CASSQGVDYGYTF.

The chain links TRBV19 to TRBJ2-7, with D possibly TRBD1 on 5 matching bases. The CDR3 has 13 residues. Germline-derived CDR1 and CDR2 are LNHDA and SQIVND (reference sequence). Between the trimmed V and J ends, which lost 5 bases and 2 bases, there was a span of 10 bases. The chain's CDR3 is CASSETEPYEQYF. DNA of the CDR3: TGTGCCAGTAGTGAGACAGAACCCTACGAGCAGTACTTC.